This TCR beta chain is drawn from a study of T-cell reconstitution after alpha-beta-depleted transplantation in children. Points from the study as a whole: Two months or so post-transplant, alpha-beta T cells reportedly derived from several hundred expanded graft clones. Surviving thymic progenitors and recipient T cells were the source of high TCRbeta diversity at day 60 in some patients. Newly generated T cells supplied most T-cell counts and diversity one year post-transplant.

Trimming removed 7 bases at V and 1 base at J, with 13 bases between. The CDR3 is 14 residues long. Per germline, CDR1 SGHAT and CDR2 FQNNGV. This clonotype was recorded a few times. Its matching antigen is unknown. The library targeted TCRbeta and was prepared with unique molecular identifiers. TCRdb passed the PCR reads through MiXCR, listing each CDR3 protein once. The sample has approximately 300,000 distinct CDR3 sequences, about 9.9% seen once. The chain recombines TRBV11-2 with TRBJ2-5; D gene unclear. The origin of this receptor is a male patient aged 2-15 years who had a stem cell transplant for chronic granulomatous disease, so the T cells may come from the graft donor. The specimen was peripheral blood, collected 180 days after TCRalphabeta/CD19-depleted stem cell transplant. CDR3 nucleotide sequence: TGTGCCAGCACCTCCTTCAGTGTCCAAGAGACCCAGTACTTC. Amino acids: CASTSFSVQETQYF. Looking up the rest from reference TRBV11-2 and TRBJ2-5 gives the full variable domain: EAGVAQSPRYKIIEKRQSVAFWCNPISGHATLYWYQQILGQGPKLLIQFQNNGVVDDSQLPKDRFSAERLKGVDSTLKIQPAKLEDSAVYLCASTSFSVQETQYFGPGTRLLVL.